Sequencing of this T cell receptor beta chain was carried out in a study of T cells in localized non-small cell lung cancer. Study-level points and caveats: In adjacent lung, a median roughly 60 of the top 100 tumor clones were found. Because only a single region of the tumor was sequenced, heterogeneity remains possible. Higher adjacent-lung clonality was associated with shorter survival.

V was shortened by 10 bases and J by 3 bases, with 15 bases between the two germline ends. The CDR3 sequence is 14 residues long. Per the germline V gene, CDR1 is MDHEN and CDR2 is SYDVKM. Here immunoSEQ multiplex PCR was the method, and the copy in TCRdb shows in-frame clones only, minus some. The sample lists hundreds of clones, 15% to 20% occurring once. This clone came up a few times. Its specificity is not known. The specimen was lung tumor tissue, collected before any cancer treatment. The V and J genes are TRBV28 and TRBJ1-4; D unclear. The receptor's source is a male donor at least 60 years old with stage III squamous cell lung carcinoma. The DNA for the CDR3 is TGTGCCACGGAAAGGACTGGGGCTAATGAAAAACTGTTTTTT. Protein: CATERTGANEKLFF.